Below are 21 T cell receptor beta chains sequenced from a single sample in a study of OX40 agonist ivuxolimab in advanced cancers. The repertoire was sequenced with immunoSEQ multiplex PCR; TCRdb's copy has only in-frame clones and lacks some. The data show some 30,000 clones, about 79% seen once. Sample: CD4+ or CD8+ T cells sorted from blood, taken in a trial of the OX40 agonist ivuxolimab. All receptors derive from an adult with an advanced solid tumor such as melanoma, head and neck, liver or kidney cancer.

The rearrangement joins TRBV19 to TRBJ1-5; 12 bases fit TRBD1. Germline V gene sequence: CDR1 LNHDA, CDR2 SQIVND (reference sequence). Trimming took 6 bases from V and 5 from J; bases not matched to a gene: 11. The CDR3 is 17 amino acids. CDR3 in amino acids: CASSITGTGGADQPQHF. The CDR3 DNA follows: TGTGCCAGTAGCATTACCGGGACAGGGGGCGCGGATCAGCCCCAGCATTTT.

V and J are TRBV7-7 and TRBJ2-1, with TRBD2 matching over 15 bases. Germline CDR1 reads SSHAT; CDR2 reads FNYEAQ (reference sequence). V dropped 4 bases and J dropped 0; count of bases not matched to a gene: 4. The CDR3 has 18 amino acids. CDR3 sequence: CASSSRTSGGASYNEQFF. For the CDR3, the DNA is TGTGCCAGCAGCTCGCGGACTAGCGGGGGGGCCTCCTACAATGAGCAGTTCTTC.

The chain has TRBV5-6 and TRBJ1-2, with D possibly TRBD1 on 6 matching bases. Germline lookup yields CDR1 SGHDT and CDR2 YYEEEE. V was clipped by 5 bases and J by 4 bases, with 18 bases between them. The CDR3 is made up of 15 amino acids. CDR3 amino acids: CASRLLAGESYGYTF. CDR3 coding DNA: TGTGCCAGCAGGTTGCTAGCAGGGGAGAGCTATGGCTACACCTTC. Variable domain in full (rest from reference TRBV5-6 and TRBJ1-2): DAGVTQSPTHLIKTRGQQVTLRCSPKSGHDTVSWYQQALGQGPQFIFQYYEEEERQRGNFPDRFSGHQFPNYSSELNVNALLLGDSALYLCASRLLAGESYGYTFGSGTRLTVV.

V gene TRBV7-9 combines with J gene TRBJ2-2, with a possible D match to TRBD2 (5 bases). The CDR3 runs 14 residues. Trimming left V 11 bases short and J 7 bases short, with 20 bases between. Looked up from germline, CDR1 is SEHNR and CDR2 is FQNEAQ (reference sequence). The chain's CDR3 is CAGWGVLADGELFF. CDR3 nucleotides: TGTGCCGGATGGGGTGTGCTAGCCGACGGGGAGCTGTTTTTT.

V usage is TRBV28 and J usage is TRBJ2-3, with D possibly TRBD2 on 6 matching bases. The CDR3 extends over 16 amino acids. V was clipped by 7 bases and J by 2 bases, with 19 bases between them. The germline gives CDR1 MDHEN, CDR2 SYDVKM. Here the CDR3 reads CASMGLRASATDTQYF. For the CDR3, the DNA is TGTGCCAGCATGGGGCTTCGGGCTAGCGCCACAGATACGCAGTATTTT.

This clone has only a few counts. V is TRBV7-2 and J is TRBJ1-2; D is unresolved. Trimming removed 4 bases from V and 5 bases from J, with 14 bases in between. Looked up from germline, CDR1 is SGHTA and CDR2 is FQGNSA. This CDR3 is built from 14 residues. The CDR3 spells CASSSQTASYGYTF. The CDR3 nucleotides read TGTGCCAGCAGCTCCCAGACGGCCTCGTATGGCTACACCTTC.

This clone came up once. The genes are TRBV19 and TRBJ2-7, with D unresolved. V lost 1 base and J 2 bases, leaving 9 bases between the germline ends. The CDR3 spans 14 residues. Germline V CDR1 and CDR2: LNHDA, SQIVND (reference sequence). The DNA for the CDR3 is TGTGCCAGTAGTATAGGGCCAGGACCCTACGAGCAGTACTTC. Translation gives CASSIGPGPYEQYF.

The V gene is TRBV5-1, the J gene TRBJ1-3; D remains ambiguous. Germline V gives CDR1 SGHRS, CDR2 YFSETQ. The V and J ends lost 0 bases and 2 bases respectively, with 12 bases between them. The CDR3 consists of 16 residues. The CDR3 DNA is TGCGCCAGCAGCTTGGCCGCCAGCCGCCCTGGAAACACCATATATTTT. Its translation: CASSLAASRPGNTIYF.

The V call is TRBV30, the J call TRBJ2-7, with 10 bases matching TRBD1. This CDR3 comprises 16 residues. Germline assignment: CDR1 GTSNPN and CDR2 SVGIG (reference sequence). V trimming: 0 bases; J trimming: 10 bases; junction bases outside the gene matches: 15. The CDR3 spells CAWSVPPGQGEEEQYF. DNA of the CDR3: TGTGCCTGGAGTGTGCCCCCCGGACAGGGGGAAGAGGAACAGTACTTC.

The gene calls are TRBV11-2 and TRBJ2-7, with 9 bases fitting TRBD1. This CDR3 is 15 amino acids long. V lost 1 base and J lost 3; bases outside the gene matches: 4. Germline V gives CDR1 SGHAT, CDR2 FQNNGV. CDR3 in DNA: TGTGCCAGCAGCTTAGTATGGGGACAGGGCTACGAGCAGTACTTC. Translation gives CASSLVWGQGYEQYF.

CDR3 bases: TGTGCCAGCAGCTTGGAGACGAACACTGAAGCTTTCTTT. It codes for CASSLETNTEAFF. The chain joins TRBV5-5 to TRBJ1-1; D call uncertain. Germline CDR1 and CDR2: SGHKS and YYEKEE (reference sequence). The CDR3 is 13 residues long. V lost 0 bases and J lost 1, with 4 bases in between.

This chain connects TRBV4-1 to TRBJ1-6; D is unresolved. CDR3 size: 16 residues. The germline gives CDR1 MGHRA, CDR2 YSYEKL. Trimming removed 3 bases at V and 10 bases at J, with 19 bases between. CDR3 in amino acids: CASSHAQTGRGSPLHF. For the CDR3, the DNA is TGCGCCAGCAGCCACGCCCAAACCGGCCGGGGATCACCCCTCCACTTT.

V and J are TRBV2 and TRBJ2-4; unclear D gene. CDR1 and CDR2 (germline): SNHLY, FYNNEI. This CDR3 has 15 residues. V lost 8 bases, J lost 4 bases, and 18 bases lay in between. CDR3 bases: TGTGCCAGCGGGCGGTCCAGAGCGCTTAAAAACATTCAGTACTTC. It is translated as CASGRSRALKNIQYF.

This sequence joins TRBV6-1 and TRBJ2-3; D is possibly TRBD1 or TRBD2 (5 bases each). The CDR3 consists of 12 residues. Germline CDR1 and CDR2: MNHNS and SASEGT. The V and J ends lost 6 bases and 6 bases respectively, with 10 bases between them. The CDR3 loop is CASRGVQDTQYF. The CDR3 DNA is TGTGCCAGCAGGGGGGTTCAGGATACGCAGTATTTT.

The chain couples TRBV9 to TRBJ1-1; D remains unclear. The germline V and J ends were trimmed by 0 bases and 4 bases, with 10 bases remaining between them. CDR1 is SGDLS, CDR2 YYNGEE, per germline. The CDR3 has 14 residues. The CDR3 spells CASSVEGLGTEAFF. The CDR3 nucleotides read TGTGCCAGCAGCGTAGAAGGGCTAGGCACTGAAGCTTTCTTT.

J is TRBJ2-7 and V is TRBV6-1; D gene uncertain. Germline V lookup: CDR1 MNHNS, CDR2 SASEGT. Trimming shortened V by 4 bases and J by 3 bases, and 10 bases separated the two germline ends. There are 13 residues in the CDR3. This chain's CDR3 is CASSVEKLYEQYF. In nucleotides, the CDR3 is TGTGCCAGCAGTGTAGAAAAACTCTACGAGCAGTACTTC.

This clone was seen a few times. The chain uses TRBV19 and TRBJ1-2; maybe TRBD1 (6 bases). The CDR3 has 14 residues. The V and J ends lost 6 bases and 4 bases respectively, with 15 bases between them. CDR1 and CDR2 from the germline V gene are LNHDA and SQIVND (reference sequence). CDR3 protein: CASRPGTLIYGYTF. CDR3 DNA: TGTGCCAGTAGGCCCGGGACATTAATCTATGGCTACACCTTC.

This chain joins TRBV7-3 and TRBJ2-2; D might be TRBD2 (6 bases). The CDR3 has 15 residues. Germline-derived CDR1 and CDR2 are SGHTA and FQGTGA. Trimming pared 0 bases from V and 4 bases from J, leaving 9 bases between. CDR3 in DNA: TGTGCCAGCAGCTTAACGGGGGGTTTCACCGGGGAGCTGTTTTTT. This translates into CASSLTGGFTGELFF.

In its sample, this clone is medium-sized (0.01 to 0.1%). This sequence joins TRBV7-9 and TRBJ2-7; D unclear. Germline CDR1 and CDR2: SEHNR and FQNEAQ (reference sequence). This CDR3 is built from 17 residues. V lost 1 base and J 0 bases, leaving 16 bases between the germline ends. This CDR3 is CASSLEAWTVSSYEQYF. DNA of the CDR3: TGTGCCAGCAGCTTAGAAGCCTGGACCGTAAGCTCCTACGAGCAGTACTTC.

V is TRBV10-3 and J is TRBJ2-1, with 9 bases that match TRBD2. In germline, CDR1 is ENHRY, CDR2 SYGVKD. Unmatched junction bases numbered 21, after V lost 2 bases and J lost 7 bases. The CDR3 totals 20 residues. CDR3 sequence: CAISERGSGGPRNSLNEQFF. The CDR3 DNA follows: TGTGCCATCAGTGAGAGAGGTAGCGGGGGCCCTCGTAACTCATTAAATGAGCAGTTCTTC.

The genes are TRBV27 and TRBJ1-4; D not certain. CDR1 is MNHEY and CDR2 is SMNVEV in the germline V gene (reference sequence). The ends were cut back, 4 bases at V and 7 bases at J, with 10 bases in the middle. This CDR3 contains 13 residues. CDR3 loop: CASSYEVGEKLFF. CDR3 DNA: TGTGCCAGCAGTTACGAAGTGGGTGAAAAACTGTTTTTT.